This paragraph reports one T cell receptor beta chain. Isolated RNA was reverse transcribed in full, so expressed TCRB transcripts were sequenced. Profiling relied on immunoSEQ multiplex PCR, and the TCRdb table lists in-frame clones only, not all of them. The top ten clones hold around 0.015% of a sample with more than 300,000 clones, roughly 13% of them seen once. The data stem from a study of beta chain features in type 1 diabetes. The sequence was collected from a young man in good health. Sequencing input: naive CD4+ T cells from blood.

The chain's CDR3 is CASSLAGGGNQPQHF. In nucleotides, the CDR3 is TGCGCCAGCAGCTTGGCAGGGGGTGGCAATCAGCCCCAGCATTTT. J is TRBJ1-5 and V is TRBV5-1, with 7 positions matching TRBD1. This CDR3 comprises 15 residues. V shed 0 bases, J shed 2 bases, and the junction held 2 bases outside the gene matches. The V gene's germline CDR1 is SGHRS and CDR2 YFSETQ.